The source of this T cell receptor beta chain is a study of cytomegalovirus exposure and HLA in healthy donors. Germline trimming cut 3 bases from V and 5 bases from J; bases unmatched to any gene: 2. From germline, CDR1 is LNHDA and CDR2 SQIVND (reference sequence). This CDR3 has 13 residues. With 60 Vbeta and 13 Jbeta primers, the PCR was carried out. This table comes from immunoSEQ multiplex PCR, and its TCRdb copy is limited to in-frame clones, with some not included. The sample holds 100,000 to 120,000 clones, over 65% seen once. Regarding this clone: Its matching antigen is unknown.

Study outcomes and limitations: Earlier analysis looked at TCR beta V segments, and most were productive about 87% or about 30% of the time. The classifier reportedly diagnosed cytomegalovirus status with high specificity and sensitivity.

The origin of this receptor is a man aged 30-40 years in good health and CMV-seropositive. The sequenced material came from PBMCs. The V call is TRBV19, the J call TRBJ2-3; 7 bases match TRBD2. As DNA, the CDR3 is TGTGCCAGTAGTATGGGGGGGGGAGATACGCAGTATTTT. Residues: CASSMGGGDTQYF. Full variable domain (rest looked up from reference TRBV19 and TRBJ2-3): DGGITQSPKYLFRKEGQNVTLSCEQNLNHDAMYWYRQDPGQGLRLIYYSQIVNDFQKGDIAEGYSVSREKKESFPLTVTSAQKNPTAFYLCASSMGGGDTQYFGPGTRLTVL.